One sample yielded the 11 T cell receptor beta chains listed below, sequenced in a study of T cell repertoires in cytomegalovirus infection. No antigen is known for these receptors. MiXCR, run by TCRdb on the reads, gives a single entry per CDR3 protein. Of roughly 120,000 distinct CDR3 sequences in the sample, about 33% are singletons; the top ten hold less than 45%. This material consisted of CD8+ T cells from cultured PBMCs, taken from culture after CMV antigen stimulation. The receptors shown here come from a human donor in good health (CMV status not recorded). Some clones in this sample may be carry-over from other donors' samples.

This clonotype was seen more than once but under ten times. The chain carries TRBV6-2 or TRBV6-3 and TRBJ2-3; TRBD2 is a possible D gene (6 bases). Germline CDR1 MNHEY, CDR2 SVGEGT. The CDR3 runs 16 residues. Trimming pared 2 bases from V and 0 bases from J, leaving 12 bases between. The CDR3 DNA reads as TGTGCCAGCAGTTACGAGTGGAGGGAGAGCACAGATACGCAGTATTTT. Its translation: CASSYEWRESTDTQYF.

For this clonotype: One base away lies a much larger clone, so this may be a sequencing read error. This chain connects TRBV6-1 to TRBJ1-1; possibly TRBD1 for D (5 bases). This CDR3 region has 15 residues. Germline V gene sequence: CDR1 MNHNS, CDR2 SASEGT. CDR3 sequence (DNA): TGTGTCAGCAGTGAATGGGACCCCCCCCGAACTGAAGCTTTCTTT. This gives the protein CVSSEWDPPRTEAFF.

This clonotype was found many times. The chain employs TRBV19 and TRBJ1-2; the match to TRBD1 covers 9 bases. Germline loops: CDR1 LNHDA, CDR2 SQIVND (reference sequence). J lost 1 base, V lost 6 bases, and 6 bases had no gene match. The CDR3 is made up of 15 amino acids. The DNA of the CDR3 is TGTGCCAGTAGGCACAGGGGGCGCGTTAACTATGGCTACACCTTC. This codes for CASRHRGRVNYGYTF.

This clonotype was found many times. The chain recombines TRBV7-2 with TRBJ2-7; 10 nucleotides match TRBD1. Trimming took 8 bases from V and 7 from J; bases not matched to a gene: 14. Germline CDR1 is SGHTA and CDR2 is FQGNSA. The CDR3 is made up of 15 amino acids. Written as DNA, the CDR3 is TGTGCCAGCGCCCGGGACAGGGGACCTTTCTTAGAGCAGTACTTC. Amino acid sequence: CASARDRGPFLEQYF.

This clonotype was counted ten times or more. The chain is built from TRBV4-2 and TRBJ2-3; TRBD2 matches 10 bases. Losses at the gene ends were 6 bases for V and 4 bases for J; bases not matched to a gene: 10. The germline V gene has CDR1 LGHNA and CDR2 YNFKEQ. The CDR3 covers 16 residues. The CDR3 DNA reads as TGTGCCAGCAGACCCGGGGCCAGCGGGGGGGCAGATACGCAGTATTTT. Translating gives CASRPGASGGADTQYF.

This clonotype was picked up a small number of times. The V call is TRBV29-1, the J call TRBJ1-1, with a weak D call TRBD1 (5 bases). This CDR3 region has 16 residues. Germline V gives CDR1 SQVTM, CDR2 ANQGSEA. Trimming took off 3 bases at V and 5 bases at J, with 22 bases between the two ends. The CDR3 spells CSVEGSWARSGTEAFF. The CDR3 DNA sequence: TGCAGCGTTGAGGGTTCGTGGGCCAGATCAGGGACTGAAGCTTTCTTT.

CDR3 in amino acids: CASSYSLEGAQYF. CDR3 sequence (DNA): TGTGCCAGCAGTTACTCCTTGGAGGGAGCTCAGTACTTC. J is TRBJ2-7 and V is TRBV6-5; possibly TRBD2 for D (6 bases). The CDR3 sequence is 13 residues long. V was pared by 0 bases and J by 10 bases, with 13 bases between. Germline values: CDR1 MNHEY, CDR2 SVGAGI.

This clonotype occurred a few times. V and J are TRBV6-1 and TRBJ1-1, with D unresolved. The germline V gene encodes CDR1 MNHNS and CDR2 SASEGT. The CDR3 has 13 amino acids. Trimming removed 5 bases at V and 1 base at J, with 8 bases between. CDR3 loop: CASSTIGNTEAFF. CDR3 nucleotide sequence: TGTGCCAGCAGTACCATCGGGAACACTGAAGCTTTCTTT.

This clonotype has just a few counts. The chain combines TRBV6-6 with TRBJ2-4; tentatively, D is TRBD1 (5 bases). Per the germline V gene, CDR1 is MNHNY and CDR2 is SVGAGI (reference sequence). The CDR3 is made up of 18 amino acids. V dropped 4 bases and J dropped 4 bases, with 23 bases sitting between them. CDR3 sequence: CASSSILIGPKGKNIQYF. In DNA form, the CDR3 reads TGTGCCAGCAGTTCAATATTAATTGGACCCAAGGGGAAAAACATTCAGTACTTC.

The gene calls are TRBV19 and TRBJ1-5; D is possibly TRBD1 (5 bases). The germline CDR1 and CDR2 sequences are LNHDA and SQIVND (reference sequence). Trimming shortened V by 8 bases and J by 11 bases, and 13 bases separated the two germline ends. This CDR3 has 11 residues. CDR3 nucleotides: TGTGCCAGTGGTGGAGGGGAGGCCCAGCATTTT. Translated: CASGGGEAQHF.

This clonotype was seen a single time. V is TRBV12-3 or TRBV12-4 and J is TRBJ1-1; 7 positions agree with TRBD1. V lost 4 bases, J lost 6 bases, and 8 bases stayed unmatched. This CDR3 has 14 amino acids. The CDR3 DNA reads TGTGCCAGCAGTTCGCCACAGGGGCGCGCTGAAGCTTTCTTT. Amino acid sequence: CASSSPQGRAEAFF.